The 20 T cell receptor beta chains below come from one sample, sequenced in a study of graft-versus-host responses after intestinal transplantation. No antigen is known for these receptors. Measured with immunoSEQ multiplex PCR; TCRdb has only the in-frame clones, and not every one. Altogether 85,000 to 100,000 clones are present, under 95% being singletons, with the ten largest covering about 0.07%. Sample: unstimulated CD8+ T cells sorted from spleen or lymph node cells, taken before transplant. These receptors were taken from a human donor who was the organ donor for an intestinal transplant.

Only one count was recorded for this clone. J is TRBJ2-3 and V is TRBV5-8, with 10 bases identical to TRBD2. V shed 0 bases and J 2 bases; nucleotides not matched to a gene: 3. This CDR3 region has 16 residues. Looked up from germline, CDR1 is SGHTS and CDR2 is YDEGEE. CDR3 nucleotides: TGTGCCAGCAGCTTGGAACTAGCGGGGTACACAGATACGCAGTATTTT. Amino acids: CASSLELAGYTDTQYF.

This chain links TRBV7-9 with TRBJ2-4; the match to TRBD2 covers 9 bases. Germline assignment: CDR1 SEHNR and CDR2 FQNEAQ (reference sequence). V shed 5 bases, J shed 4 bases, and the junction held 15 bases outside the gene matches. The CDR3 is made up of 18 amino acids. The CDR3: CASSGSAGGPLGKNIQYF. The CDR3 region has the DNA TGTGCCAGCAGCGGTTCAGCGGGAGGTCCTCTGGGAAAAAACATTCAGTACTTC.

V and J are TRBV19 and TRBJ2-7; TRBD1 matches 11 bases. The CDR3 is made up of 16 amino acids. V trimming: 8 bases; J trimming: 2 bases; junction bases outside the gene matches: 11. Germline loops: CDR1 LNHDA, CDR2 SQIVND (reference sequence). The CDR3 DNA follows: TGTGCCAGTGGCGCCCCCGGGACAGGGGGGGCCTACGAGCAGTACTTC. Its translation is CASGAPGTGGAYEQYF.

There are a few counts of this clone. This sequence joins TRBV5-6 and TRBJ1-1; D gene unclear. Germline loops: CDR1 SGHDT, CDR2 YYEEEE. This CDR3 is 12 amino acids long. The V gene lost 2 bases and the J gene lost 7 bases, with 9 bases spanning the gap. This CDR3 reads CASSLAVGEAFF. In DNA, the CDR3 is TGTGCCAGCAGCTTAGCGGTCGGTGAAGCTTTCTTT.

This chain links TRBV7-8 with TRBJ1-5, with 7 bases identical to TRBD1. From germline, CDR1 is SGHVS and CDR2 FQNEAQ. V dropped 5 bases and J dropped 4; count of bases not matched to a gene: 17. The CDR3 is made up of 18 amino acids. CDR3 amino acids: CASSRTTGRGLSNQPQHF. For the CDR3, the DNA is TGTGCCAGCAGCCGCACGACGGGAAGGGGGCTCTCGAATCAGCCCCAGCATTTT.

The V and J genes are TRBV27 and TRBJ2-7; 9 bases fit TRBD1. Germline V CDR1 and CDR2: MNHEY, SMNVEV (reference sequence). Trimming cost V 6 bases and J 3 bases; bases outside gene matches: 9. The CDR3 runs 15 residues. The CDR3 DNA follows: TGTGCCAGCAGCCATGGGGGACAGGGTTTCTACGAGCAGTACTTC. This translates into CASSHGGQGFYEQYF.

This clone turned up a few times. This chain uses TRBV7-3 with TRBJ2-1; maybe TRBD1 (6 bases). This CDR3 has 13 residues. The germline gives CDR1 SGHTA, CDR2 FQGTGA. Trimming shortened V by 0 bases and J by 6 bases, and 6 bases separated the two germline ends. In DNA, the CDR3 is TGTGCCAGCAGCTTAACAGGGGGCAATGAGCAGTTCTTC. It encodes CASSLTGGNEQFF.

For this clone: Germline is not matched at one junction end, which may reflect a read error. Here the CDR3 reads CASSLGNTIYF. As DNA, the CDR3 is TGTGCCAGCAGCCTAGGAAACACCATATATTTT. The chain joins TRBV13 to TRBJ1-3; D ambiguous. Germline CDR1 and CDR2: PRHDT and FYEKMQ (reference sequence). This CDR3 comprises 11 residues.

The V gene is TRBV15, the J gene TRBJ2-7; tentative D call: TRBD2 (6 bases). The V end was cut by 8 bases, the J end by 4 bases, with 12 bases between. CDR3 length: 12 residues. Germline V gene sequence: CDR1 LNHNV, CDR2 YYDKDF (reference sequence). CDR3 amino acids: CATGGTIYEQYF. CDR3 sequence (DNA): TGTGCCACCGGCGGGACCATTTACGAGCAGTACTTC.

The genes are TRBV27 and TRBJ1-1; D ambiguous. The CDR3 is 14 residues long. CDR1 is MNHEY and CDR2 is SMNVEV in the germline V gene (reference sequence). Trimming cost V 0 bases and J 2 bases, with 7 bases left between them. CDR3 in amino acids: CASSLSRGNTEAFF. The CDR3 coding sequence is TGTGCCAGCAGTTTATCTCGGGGAAACACTGAAGCTTTCTTT.

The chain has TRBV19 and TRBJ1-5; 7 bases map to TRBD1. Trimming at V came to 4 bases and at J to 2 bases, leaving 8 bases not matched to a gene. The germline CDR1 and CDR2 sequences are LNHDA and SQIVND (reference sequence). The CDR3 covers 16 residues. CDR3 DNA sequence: TGTGCCAGTAGTACTCGTCGGACAGGAGGCAATCAGCCCCAGCATTTT. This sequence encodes CASSTRRTGGNQPQHF.

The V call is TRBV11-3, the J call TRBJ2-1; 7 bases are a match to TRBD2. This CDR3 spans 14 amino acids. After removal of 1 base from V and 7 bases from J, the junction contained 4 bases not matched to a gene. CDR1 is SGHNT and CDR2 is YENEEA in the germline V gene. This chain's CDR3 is CASSLVWGGNEQFF. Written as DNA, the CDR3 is TGTGCCAGCAGCTTAGTGTGGGGGGGGAATGAGCAGTTCTTC.

DNA of the CDR3: TGTGCCAGCAGCCAATCACTAGCGGGAGGGCTAACCTACGAGCAGTACTTC. Translating gives CASSQSLAGGLTYEQYF. The J gene is TRBJ2-7, the V gene TRBV11-2, with 13 bases identical to TRBD2. CDR3 length equals 17 residues. Unmatched junction bases numbered 9, after V lost 5 bases and J lost 2 bases. The germline V gene encodes CDR1 SGHAT and CDR2 FQNNGV.

CDR3 nucleotide sequence: TGTGCCAGCAGCGTAGGCGGGACCGGGGAGCTGTTTTTT. Translated: CASSVGGTGELFF. The chain combines TRBV9 with TRBJ2-2, with D perhaps matching TRBD2 (5 bases). Germline V gene sequence: CDR1 SGDLS, CDR2 YYNGEE. The germline V and J ends were trimmed by 0 bases and 5 bases, with 5 bases remaining between them. The CDR3 consists of 13 residues.

This chain's CDR3 is CASSIDLTNNEQFF. In DNA form, the CDR3 reads TGTGCCAGTAGTATAGATCTCACTAACAATGAGCAGTTCTTC. The chain has TRBV19 and TRBJ2-1, with no clear D. Germline V gives CDR1 LNHDA, CDR2 SQIVND (reference sequence). The V end lost 0 bases, the J end lost 5 bases, and 8 bases lay between the germline ends. The CDR3 sequence is 14 residues long.

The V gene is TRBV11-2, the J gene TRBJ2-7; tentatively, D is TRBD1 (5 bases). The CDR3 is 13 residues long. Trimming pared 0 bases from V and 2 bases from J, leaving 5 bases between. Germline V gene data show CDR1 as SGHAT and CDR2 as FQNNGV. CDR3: CASSLETAYEQYF. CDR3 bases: TGTGCCAGCAGCTTAGAGACAGCCTACGAGCAGTACTTC.

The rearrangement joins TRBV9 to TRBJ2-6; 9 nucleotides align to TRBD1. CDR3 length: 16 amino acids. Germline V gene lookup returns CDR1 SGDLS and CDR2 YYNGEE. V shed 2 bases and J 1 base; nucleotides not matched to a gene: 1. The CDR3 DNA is TGTGCCAGCAGCGTGGACAGGGGATCTGGGGCCAACGTCCTGACTTTC. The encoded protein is CASSVDRGSGANVLTF.

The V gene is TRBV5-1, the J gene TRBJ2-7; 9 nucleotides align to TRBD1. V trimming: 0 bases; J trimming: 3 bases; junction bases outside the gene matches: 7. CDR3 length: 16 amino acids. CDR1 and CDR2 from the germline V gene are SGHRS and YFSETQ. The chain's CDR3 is CASSLGMTGGYYEQYF. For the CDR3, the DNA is TGCGCCAGCAGCTTGGGGATGACAGGGGGGTACTACGAGCAGTACTTC.

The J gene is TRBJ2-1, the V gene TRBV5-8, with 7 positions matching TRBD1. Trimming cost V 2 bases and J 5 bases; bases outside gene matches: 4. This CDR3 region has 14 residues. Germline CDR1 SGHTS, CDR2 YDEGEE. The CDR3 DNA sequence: TGTGCCAGCAGCTTTCACAGGGGTCACAATGAGCAGTTCTTC. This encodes CASSFHRGHNEQFF.

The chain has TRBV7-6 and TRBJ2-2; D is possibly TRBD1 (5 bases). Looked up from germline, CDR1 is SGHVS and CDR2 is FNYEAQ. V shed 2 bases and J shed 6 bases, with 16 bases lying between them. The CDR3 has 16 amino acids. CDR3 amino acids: CASSLFDRFWAGELFF. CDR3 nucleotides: TGTGCCAGCAGCTTATTTGACAGATTTTGGGCCGGGGAGCTGTTTTTT.